These 27 T cell receptor beta chains share one sample of origin, sequenced in a study of cytomegalovirus exposure and HLA in healthy donors. The PCR made use of 60 Vbeta and 13 Jbeta primers. Profiled with immunoSEQ multiplex PCR; TCRdb holds only in-frame clones, not every one. The table has 100,000 to 150,000 clones, just under 80% seen once. The sample taken for sequencing was PBMCs. These receptors were collected from a woman under 30 in good health and CMV-seronegative.

The CDR3 sequence is CASSISGSGNIQYF. As DNA, the CDR3 is TGTGCCAGCAGCATTAGCGGGAGCGGAAACATTCAGTACTTC. V and J are TRBV7-6 and TRBJ2-4, with 9 bases identical to TRBD2. V gave up 5 bases and J gave up 6 bases; unmatched junction bases: 5. The CDR3 contains 14 residues. Germline V gene data show CDR1 as SGHVS and CDR2 as FNYEAQ. The full variable domain, its missing parts supplied by reference TRBV7-6 and TRBJ2-4, is GAGVSQSPRYKVTKRGQDVALRCDPISGHVSLYWYRQALGQGPEFLTYFNYEAQQDKSGLPNDRFSAERPEGSISTLTIQRTEQRDSAMYRCASSISGSGNIQYFGAGTRLSVL.

The chain has TRBV7-2 and TRBJ2-1; 11 nucleotides match TRBD2. This CDR3 has 16 amino acids. V trimming: 2 bases; J trimming: 9 bases; junction bases outside the gene matches: 9. Per germline, CDR1 SGHTA and CDR2 FQGNSA. As DNA, the CDR3 is TGTGCCAGCAGCTTACCGCTAGCGGGAGGATCGGGTGAGCAGTTCTTC. Protein: CASSLPLAGGSGEQFF.

The chain couples TRBV30 to TRBJ1-1; 8 bases are shared with TRBD1. CDR1 GTSNPN and CDR2 SVGIG come from the germline V gene (reference sequence). The CDR3 runs 13 residues. Unmatched junction bases numbered 12, after V lost 6 bases and J lost 9 bases. The CDR3 DNA reads as TGTGCCTGCGACAGGGGCCGCACTCCCAAAGCTTTCTTT. Amino acids: CACDRGRTPKAFF. Full variable domain (missing parts from reference TRBV30 and TRBJ1-1): SQTIHQWPATLVQPVGSPLSLECTVEGTSNPNLYWYRQAAGRGLQLLFYSVGIGQISSEVPQNLSASRPQDRQFILSSKKLLLSDSGFYLCACDRGRTPKAFFGQGTRLTVV.

The genes are TRBV29-1 and TRBJ1-2; 10 nucleotides agree with TRBD1. The CDR3 has 15 amino acids. CDR1 is SQVTM and CDR2 is ANQGSEA in the germline V gene. V shed 5 bases, J shed 0 bases, and the junction held 6 bases outside the gene matches. This CDR3 is CSVMGQGSTNYGYTF. The CDR3 DNA reads as TGCAGCGTTATGGGACAGGGGAGTACTAACTATGGCTACACCTTC.

The chain is built from TRBV5-6 and TRBJ1-1, with a possible D match to TRBD1 (5 bases). V shed 6 bases and J shed 0 bases, with 18 bases lying between them. CDR3 length equals 16 residues. Germline CDR1 SGHDT, CDR2 YYEEEE. The CDR3 DNA sequence: TGTGCCAGCACCAACTTGCAGACAGCTATGAACACTGAAGCTTTCTTT. It translates to CASTNLQTAMNTEAFF.

The chain uses TRBV27 and TRBJ1-1; a weak D match, TRBD1 (5 bases). The germline V gene encodes CDR1 MNHEY and CDR2 SMNVEV (reference sequence). Trimming removed 3 bases from V and 7 bases from J, with 18 bases in between. The CDR3 has 15 amino acids. This CDR3 reads CASSFRGGGRGEAFF. For the CDR3, the DNA is TGTGCCAGCAGTTTTCGCGGCGGGGGAAGGGGTGAAGCTTTCTTT.

The rearrangement links TRBV7-9 to TRBJ1-4; TRBD1 might be the D (6 bases). V lost 5 bases and J lost 0, with 13 bases in between. From germline, CDR1 is SEHNR and CDR2 FQNEAQ (reference sequence). This CDR3 region has 16 residues. The CDR3 protein is CASSVGRGATNEKLFF. In DNA form, the CDR3 reads TGTGCCAGCAGCGTCGGCAGGGGCGCAACTAATGAAAAACTGTTTTTT.

A few counts support this clone. The chain carries TRBV7-9 and TRBJ2-1, with 7 nucleotides matching TRBD1. Germline assignment: CDR1 SEHNR and CDR2 FQNEAQ (reference sequence). This CDR3 comprises 15 residues. The junction had 6 bases not matched to a gene; V was cut back by 5 bases and J by 2 bases. The CDR3 protein is CASSTRGQPYNEQFF. The CDR3 DNA follows: TGTGCCAGCAGCACCAGGGGACAGCCCTACAATGAGCAGTTCTTC.

This rearrangement joins TRBV9 to TRBJ2-1, with TRBD2 matching over 7 bases. V was pared by 0 bases and J by 4 bases, with 7 bases of the junction left unmatched. This CDR3 comprises 16 residues. Germline V lookup: CDR1 SGDLS, CDR2 YYNGEE. The CDR3 nucleotides are TGTGCCAGCAGCGTAGGGGGAGGGTCACTATACAATGAGCAGTTCTTC. It translates to CASSVGGGSLYNEQFF.

In its sample, this clone was seen once. The rearrangement joins TRBV6-4 to TRBJ1-1; unclear D gene. This CDR3 has 13 residues. CDR1 MRHNA and CDR2 SNTAGT come from the germline V gene. V lost 0 bases to trimming and J lost 4 bases, with 6 bases between them. The CDR3 loop reads CASSDSSTTEAFF. CDR3 nucleotide sequence: TGTGCCAGCAGTGACTCGAGCACCACTGAAGCTTTCTTT.

J is TRBJ2-2 and V is TRBV19; tentatively, D is TRBD2 (5 bases). This CDR3 is 15 amino acids long. The V and J ends lost 5 bases and 5 bases respectively, with 15 bases between them. CDR1 is LNHDA and CDR2 is SQIVND in the germline V gene (reference sequence). DNA of the CDR3: TGTGCCAGTAGTCTCGCGCGACTATCAACCGGGGAGCTGTTTTTT. Translation gives CASSLARLSTGELFF.

This rearrangement joins TRBV6-5 to TRBJ2-2; possible D gene TRBD2, 5 bases. In germline, CDR1 is MNHEY, CDR2 SVGAGI. Trimming left V 4 bases short and J 1 base short, with 7 bases between. The CDR3 has 14 residues. CDR3 nucleotides: TGTGCCAGCAGTTCCGGAGGGAACACCGGGGAGCTGTTTTTT. As protein: CASSSGGNTGELFF.

Only one count was recorded for this clone. The CDR3, as DNA: TGTGCCAGCAGCTTAGGCGGGACAGGGAGATCTGGCTACACCTTC. It yields the protein CASSLGGTGRSGYTF. The rearrangement links TRBV7-6 to TRBJ1-2; 9 bases align to TRBD1. This CDR3 region has 15 residues. V gave up 1 base and J gave up 7 bases; unmatched junction bases: 7. Germline values: CDR1 SGHVS, CDR2 FNYEAQ.

The chain links TRBV30 to TRBJ1-5; TRBD1 matches 7 bases. This CDR3 spans 15 amino acids. Trimming removed 2 bases from V and 4 bases from J; junction bases left unmatched: 8. Per the germline V gene, CDR1 is GTSNPN and CDR2 is SVGIG (reference sequence). Here the CDR3 reads CAWSLGQFFNQPQHF. The CDR3 region has the DNA TGTGCCTGGAGTCTGGGACAGTTTTTTAATCAGCCCCAGCATTTT.

V is TRBV5-1 and J is TRBJ1-2; 7 bases match TRBD1. This CDR3 contains 14 residues. V shed 2 bases and J 0 bases; nucleotides not matched to a gene: 1. Germline CDR1 is SGHRS and CDR2 is YFSETQ. The CDR3 loop reads CASSFGTANYGYTF. The CDR3 DNA follows: TGCGCCAGCAGCTTTGGGACAGCTAACTATGGCTACACCTTC. Combining the CDR3 with reference TRBV5-1 and TRBJ1-2 gives the whole variable domain KAGVTQTPRYLIKTRGQQVTLSCSPISGHRSVSWYQQTPGQGLQFLFEYFSETQRNKGNFPGRFSGRQFSNSRSEMNVSTLELGDSALYLCASSFGTANYGYTFGSGTRLTVV.

V and J are TRBV5-8 and TRBJ2-6, with a possible D match to TRBD2 (7 bases). The germline V gene encodes CDR1 SGHTS and CDR2 YDEGEE. This CDR3 spans 17 amino acids. V was trimmed by 4 bases and J by 2 bases, leaving 16 bases between them. This CDR3 is CASSPRGGDAGANVLTF. The CDR3, as DNA: TGTGCCAGCAGCCCTAGAGGGGGGGACGCTGGGGCCAACGTCCTGACTTTC.

V usage is TRBV6-5 and J usage is TRBJ1-5; the D gene is possibly TRBD1 (6 bases). This CDR3 spans 15 amino acids. Germline loops: CDR1 MNHEY, CDR2 SVGAGI. Trimming shortened V by 0 bases and J by 4 bases, and 10 bases separated the two germline ends. DNA of the CDR3: TGTGCCAGCAGTTACTCAGGGGGGGGGAATCAGCCCCAGCATTTT. Translation: CASSYSGGGNQPQHF.

This clone has just a few counts. The chain joins TRBV18 to TRBJ1-2, with D possibly TRBD1 on 5 matching bases. The CDR3 has 14 residues. The germline V gene encodes CDR1 KGHSH and CDR2 LQKENI. The ends were cut back, 3 bases at V and 2 bases at J, with 10 bases in the middle. In DNA, the CDR3 is TGTGCCAGCTCACCGAGCGGGGCGAACTATGGCTACACCTTC. Translation gives CASSPSGANYGYTF.

The chain recombines TRBV2 with TRBJ1-1, with D uncertain. Trimming took off 4 bases at V and 0 bases at J, with 9 bases between the two ends. The CDR3 totals 14 residues. From germline, CDR1 is SNHLY and CDR2 FYNNEI. The CDR3 is CASSGAVMNTEAFF. In DNA form, the CDR3 reads TGTGCCAGCAGTGGGGCAGTAATGAACACTGAAGCTTTCTTT.

The table lists this clone with a few counts. The chain uses TRBV5-4 and TRBJ1-4; the match to TRBD1 covers 7 bases. Trimming at V came to 1 base and at J to 4 bases, leaving 1 base not matched to a gene. CDR3 length: 14 amino acids. Germline values: CDR1 SGHNT, CDR2 YYREEE (reference sequence). CDR3: CASSLRGLNEKLFF. CDR3 sequence (DNA): TGTGCCAGCAGCTTGAGGGGGCTTAATGAAAAACTGTTTTTT.

J is TRBJ2-7 and V is TRBV11-1; the match to TRBD1 covers 9 bases. Germline loops: CDR1 SGHAT, CDR2 FQDESV (reference sequence). V shed 5 bases and J 5 bases; nucleotides not matched to a gene: 13. The CDR3 has 16 amino acids. This CDR3 is CASSPSDRGTWDEQYF. The CDR3 DNA is TGTGCCAGCAGCCCCTCGGACAGGGGAACTTGGGACGAGCAGTACTTC. The full variable domain, its missing parts supplied by reference TRBV11-1 and TRBJ2-7, is EAEVAQSPRYKITEKSQAVAFWCDPISGHATLYWYRQILGQGPELLVQFQDESVVDDSQLPKDRFSAERLKGVDSTLKIQPAELGDSAMYLCASSPSDRGTWDEQYFGPGTRLTVT.

The J gene is TRBJ2-1, the V gene TRBV30, with D hard to call. CDR1 is GTSNPN, CDR2 SVGIG, per germline (reference sequence). V was shortened by 0 bases and J by 4 bases, with 10 bases between the two germline ends. The CDR3 consists of 14 residues. CDR3 coding DNA: TGTGCCTGGAGTGTCAACGTACTTTACAATGAGCAGTTCTTC. Protein product: CAWSVNVLYNEQFF.

The chain couples TRBV15 to TRBJ2-1; weak D call: TRBD2 (6 bases). With 6 bases removed from V and 14 bases from J, the gap between germline ends came to 17 bases. This CDR3 spans 12 amino acids. Germline CDR1 and CDR2: LNHNV and YYDKDF (reference sequence). CDR3 sequence reads: CATSRDFNDEFF. DNA of the CDR3: TGTGCCACCAGTAGGGACTTCAACGATGAGTTCTTC.

V gene TRBV30 combines with J gene TRBJ2-1; 8 bases agree with TRBD2. Germline-derived CDR1 and CDR2 are GTSNPN and SVGIG (reference sequence). Losses at the gene ends were 3 bases for V and 0 bases for J; bases not matched to a gene: 13. This CDR3 has 18 residues. In DNA form, the CDR3 reads TGTGCCTGGAGCCTCCCCCCACTAGCGGCACCCTCCTACAATGAGCAGTTCTTC. Its translation is CAWSLPPLAAPSYNEQFF.

The chain carries TRBV30 and TRBJ2-1, with 8 bases matching TRBD2. The CDR3 is 14 residues long. Germline lookup yields CDR1 GTSNPN and CDR2 SVGIG (reference sequence). The V and J ends lost 1 base and 6 bases, in that order; junction bases with no gene match: 5. CDR3 in amino acids: CAWSGGAGVNEQFF. CDR3 DNA sequence: TGTGCCTGGAGTGGGGGAGCGGGAGTCAATGAGCAGTTCTTC.

This rearrangement joins TRBV27 to TRBJ1-1; D may be TRBD1 (6 bases). The germline V gene has CDR1 MNHEY and CDR2 SMNVEV (reference sequence). The CDR3 is made up of 15 amino acids. Trimming cost V 3 bases and J 7 bases, with 18 bases left between them. The CDR3: CASSLTRDKGYEAFF. In DNA, the CDR3 is TGTGCCAGCAGTTTGACCCGGGACAAGGGATATGAAGCTTTCTTT.

The chain uses TRBV6-5 and TRBJ2-2, with 7 bases that match TRBD1. Trimming cost V 7 bases and J 4 bases; bases outside gene matches: 6. Germline assignment: CDR1 MNHEY and CDR2 SVGAGI. The CDR3 totals 14 residues. The DNA for the CDR3 is TGTGCCAGCACCCGGGACAGTTTCACCGGGGAGCTGTTTTTT. Translated: CASTRDSFTGELFF.